The sequence of this T cell receptor (beta chain) was determined in a study of CD8 T cells in Susac syndrome. This clonotype was seen once. V trimming: 3 bases; J trimming: 0 bases; junction bases outside the gene matches: 5. Germline V gene data show CDR1 as GTSNPN and CDR2 as SVGIG (reference sequence). This CDR3 is 14 amino acids long. With random hexamers, roughly 0.45 to 1 ug RNA was reverse transcribed. TCRdb recomputed calls from the immunoSEQ multiplex PCR reads with MiXCR, one row per CDR3 protein. Of 160,000 or so distinct CDR3 sequences in the sample, just over 90% were seen once. The TCR originated in a human donor in good health. The V call is TRBV30, the J call TRBJ2-7; 7 nucleotides match TRBD1. The sequenced sample consisted of CD4+ T cells from PBMCs. The CDR3: CAWSGTATSYEQYF. For the CDR3, the DNA is TGTGCCTGGAGCGGGACAGCGACCTCCTACGAGCAGTACTTC.